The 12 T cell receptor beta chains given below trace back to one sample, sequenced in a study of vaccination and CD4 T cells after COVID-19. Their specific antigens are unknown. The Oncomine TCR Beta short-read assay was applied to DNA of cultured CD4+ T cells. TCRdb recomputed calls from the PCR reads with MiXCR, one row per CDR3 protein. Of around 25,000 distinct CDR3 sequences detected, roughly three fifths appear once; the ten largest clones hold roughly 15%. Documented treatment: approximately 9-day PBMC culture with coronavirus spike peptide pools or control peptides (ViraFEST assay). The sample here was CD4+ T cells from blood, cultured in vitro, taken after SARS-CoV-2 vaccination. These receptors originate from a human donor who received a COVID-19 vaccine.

In DNA, the CDR3 is TGTGCCAGCTCACTAGACCAACAGGGGCGTCAGCCCCAGCATTTT. Amino acids: CASSLDQQGRQPQHF. The chain recombines TRBV18 with TRBJ1-5, with 7 bases that match TRBD1. CDR1 and CDR2 (germline): KGHSH, LQKENI. Trimming cost V 4 bases and J 6 bases; bases outside gene matches: 9. The CDR3 runs 15 residues.

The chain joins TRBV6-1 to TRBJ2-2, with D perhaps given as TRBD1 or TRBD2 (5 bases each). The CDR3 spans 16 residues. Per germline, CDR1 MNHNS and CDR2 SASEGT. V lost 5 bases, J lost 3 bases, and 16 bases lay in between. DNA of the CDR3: TGTGCCAGCAGTAGACGGGACGGATTCTACACCGGGGAGCTGTTTTTT. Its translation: CASSRRDGFYTGELFF.

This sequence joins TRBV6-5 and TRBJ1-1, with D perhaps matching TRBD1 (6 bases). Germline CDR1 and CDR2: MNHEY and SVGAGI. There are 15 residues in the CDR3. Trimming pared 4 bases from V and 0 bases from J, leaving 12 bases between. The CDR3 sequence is CASSSHAGVNTEAFF. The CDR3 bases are TGTGCCAGCAGTTCCCACGCAGGGGTGAACACTGAAGCTTTCTTT.

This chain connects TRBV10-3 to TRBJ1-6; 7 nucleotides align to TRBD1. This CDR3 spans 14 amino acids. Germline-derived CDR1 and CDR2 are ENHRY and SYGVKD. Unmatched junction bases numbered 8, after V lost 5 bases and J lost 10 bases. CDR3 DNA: TGTGCCATCAGTAACAGGGGTCGGGGATCACCCCTCCACTTT. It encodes CAISNRGRGSPLHF.

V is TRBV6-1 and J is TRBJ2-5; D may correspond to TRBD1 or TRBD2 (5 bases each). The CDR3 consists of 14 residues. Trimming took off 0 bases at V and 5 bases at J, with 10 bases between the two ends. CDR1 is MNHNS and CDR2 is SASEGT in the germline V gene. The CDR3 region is CASSEAPGAETQYF. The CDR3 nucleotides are TGTGCCAGCAGTGAAGCGCCCGGGGCGGAGACCCAGTACTTC.

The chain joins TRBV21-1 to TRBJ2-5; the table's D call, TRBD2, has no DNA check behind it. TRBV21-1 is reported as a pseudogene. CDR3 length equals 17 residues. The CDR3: CASSKDKTSGHQETQYF. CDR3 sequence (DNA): TGTGCCAGCAGCAAAGATAAGACTAGCGGTCACCAAGAGACCCAGTACTTC.

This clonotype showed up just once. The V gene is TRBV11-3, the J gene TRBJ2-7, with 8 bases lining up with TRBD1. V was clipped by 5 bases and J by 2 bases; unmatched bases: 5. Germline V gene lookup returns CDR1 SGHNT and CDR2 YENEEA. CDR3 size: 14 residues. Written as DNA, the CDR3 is TGTGCCAGCAGCCGGGGGACAGGAACCTACGAGCAGTACTTC. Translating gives CASSRGTGTYEQYF.

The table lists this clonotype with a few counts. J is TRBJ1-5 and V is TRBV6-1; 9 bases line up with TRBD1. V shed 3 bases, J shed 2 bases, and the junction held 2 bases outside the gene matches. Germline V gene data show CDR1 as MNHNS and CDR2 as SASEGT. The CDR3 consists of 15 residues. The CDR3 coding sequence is TGTGCCAGCAGTGATCGGGACAGGGGCAATCAGCCCCAGCATTTT. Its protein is CASSDRDRGNQPQHF.

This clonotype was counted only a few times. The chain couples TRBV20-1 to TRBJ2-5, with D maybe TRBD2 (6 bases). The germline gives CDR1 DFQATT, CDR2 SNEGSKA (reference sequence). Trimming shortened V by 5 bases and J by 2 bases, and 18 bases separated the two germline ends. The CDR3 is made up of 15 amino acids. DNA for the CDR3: TGCAGTGCTCACCGAGAACCGGGAGAGCAAGAGACCCAGTACTTC. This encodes CSAHREPGEQETQYF.

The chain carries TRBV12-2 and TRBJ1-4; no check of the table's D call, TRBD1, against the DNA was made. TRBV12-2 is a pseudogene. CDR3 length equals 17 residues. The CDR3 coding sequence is TGTGCAAGTCGCTTAGGGCAGAAGGACAGGCGGAATGAAAAACTGTTTTTT. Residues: CASRLGQKDRRNEKLFF.

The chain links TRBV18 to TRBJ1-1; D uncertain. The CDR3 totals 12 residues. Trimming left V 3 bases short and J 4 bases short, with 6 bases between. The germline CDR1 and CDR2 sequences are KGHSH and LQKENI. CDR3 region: CASSPTGTEAFF. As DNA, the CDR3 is TGTGCCAGCTCACCGACCGGCACTGAAGCTTTCTTT. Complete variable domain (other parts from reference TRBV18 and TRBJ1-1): NAGVMQNPRHLVRRRGQEARLRCSPMKGHSHVYWYRQLPEEGLKFMVYLQKENIIDESGMPKERFSAEFPKEGPSILRIQQVVRGDSAAYFCASSPTGTEAFFGQGTRLTVV.

The CDR3 DNA sequence: TGTGCCAGCAGCAACCAGACAGCGAACACTGAAGCTTTCTTT. Encoded protein: CASSNQTANTEAFF. V usage is TRBV21-1 and J usage is TRBJ1-1; TRBD1, the table's D call, was not compared with the DNA. TRBV21-1 counts as a pseudogene. This CDR3 has 14 amino acids.